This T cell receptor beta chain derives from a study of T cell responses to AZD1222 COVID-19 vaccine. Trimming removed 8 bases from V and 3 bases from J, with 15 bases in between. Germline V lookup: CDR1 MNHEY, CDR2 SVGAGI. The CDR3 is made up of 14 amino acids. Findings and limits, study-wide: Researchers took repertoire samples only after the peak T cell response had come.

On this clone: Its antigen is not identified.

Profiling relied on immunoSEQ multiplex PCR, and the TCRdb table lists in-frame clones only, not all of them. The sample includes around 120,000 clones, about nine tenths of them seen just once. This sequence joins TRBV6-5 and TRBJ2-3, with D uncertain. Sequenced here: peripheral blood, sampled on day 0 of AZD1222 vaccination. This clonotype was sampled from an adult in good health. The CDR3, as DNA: TGTGCCAGCGCTATAAGTGGTCCGACAGATACGCAGTATTTT. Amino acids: CASAISGPTDTQYF.